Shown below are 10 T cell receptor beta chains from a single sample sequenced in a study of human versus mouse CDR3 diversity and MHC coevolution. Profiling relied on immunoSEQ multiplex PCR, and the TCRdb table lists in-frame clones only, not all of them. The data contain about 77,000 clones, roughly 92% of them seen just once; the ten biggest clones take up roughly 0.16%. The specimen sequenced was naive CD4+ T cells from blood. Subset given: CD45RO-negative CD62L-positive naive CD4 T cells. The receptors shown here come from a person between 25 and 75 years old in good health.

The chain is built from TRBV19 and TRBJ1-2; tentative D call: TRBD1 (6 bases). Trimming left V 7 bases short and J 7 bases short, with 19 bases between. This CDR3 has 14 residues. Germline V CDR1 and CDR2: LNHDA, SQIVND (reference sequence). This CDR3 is CASTAGGRGGGYTF. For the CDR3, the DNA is TGTGCCAGTACCGCGGGAGGCAGGGGAGGTGGCTACACCTTC.

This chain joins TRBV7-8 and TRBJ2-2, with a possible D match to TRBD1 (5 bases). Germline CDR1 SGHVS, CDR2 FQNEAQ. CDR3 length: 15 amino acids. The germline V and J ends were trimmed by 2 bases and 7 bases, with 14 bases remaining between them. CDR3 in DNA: TGTGCCAGCAGCTTACGGCCAGCTCAGGGCGGGGAGCTGTTTTTT. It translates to CASSLRPAQGGELFF.

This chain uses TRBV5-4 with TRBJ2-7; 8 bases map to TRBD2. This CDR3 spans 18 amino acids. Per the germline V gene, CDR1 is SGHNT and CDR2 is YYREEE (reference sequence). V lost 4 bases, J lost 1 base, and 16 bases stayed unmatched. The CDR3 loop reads CASSRGGLPGGSSYEQYF. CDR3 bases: TGTGCCAGCAGCCGGGGGGGCCTCCCAGGAGGTTCGTCCTACGAGCAGTACTTC.

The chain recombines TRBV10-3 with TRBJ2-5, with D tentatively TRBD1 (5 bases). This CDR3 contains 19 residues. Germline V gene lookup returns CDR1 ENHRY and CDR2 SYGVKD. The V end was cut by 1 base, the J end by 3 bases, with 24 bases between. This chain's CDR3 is CAISEFYRPPGSREETQYF. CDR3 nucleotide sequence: TGTGCCATCAGTGAGTTTTACAGGCCACCCGGTAGCAGAGAAGAGACCCAGTACTTC.

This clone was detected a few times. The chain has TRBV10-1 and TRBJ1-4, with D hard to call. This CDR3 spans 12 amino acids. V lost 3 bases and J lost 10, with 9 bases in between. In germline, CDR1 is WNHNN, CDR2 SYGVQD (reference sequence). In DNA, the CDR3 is TGCGCCAGCAGTGATCGGCGACTAAAACTGTTTTTT. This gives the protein CASSDRRLKLFF.

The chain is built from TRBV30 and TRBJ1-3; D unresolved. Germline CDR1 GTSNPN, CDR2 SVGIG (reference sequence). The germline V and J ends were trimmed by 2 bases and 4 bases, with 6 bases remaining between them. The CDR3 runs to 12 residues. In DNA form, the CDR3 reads TGTGCCTGGAGTTTTCTAGGAAACACCATATATTTT. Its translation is CAWSFLGNTIYF.

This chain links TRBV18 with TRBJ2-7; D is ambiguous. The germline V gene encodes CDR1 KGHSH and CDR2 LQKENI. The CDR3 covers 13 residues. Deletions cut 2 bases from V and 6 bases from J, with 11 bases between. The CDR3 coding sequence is TGTGCCAGCTCACCAAACGCCCGCAGCGAGCAGTACTTC. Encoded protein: CASSPNARSEQYF.

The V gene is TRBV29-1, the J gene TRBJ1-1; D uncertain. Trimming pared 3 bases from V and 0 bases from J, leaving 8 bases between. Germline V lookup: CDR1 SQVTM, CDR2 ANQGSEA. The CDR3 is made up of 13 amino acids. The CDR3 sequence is CSVEGLMNTEAFF. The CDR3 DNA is TGCAGCGTTGAGGGCTTGATGAACACTGAAGCTTTCTTT.

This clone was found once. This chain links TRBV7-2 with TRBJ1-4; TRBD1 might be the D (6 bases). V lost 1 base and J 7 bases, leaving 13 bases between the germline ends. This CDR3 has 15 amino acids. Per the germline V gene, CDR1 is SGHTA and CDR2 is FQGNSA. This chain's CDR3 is CASSLGGGPGEKLFF. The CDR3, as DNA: TGTGCCAGCAGCTTAGGCGGGGGGCCGGGTGAAAAACTGTTTTTT. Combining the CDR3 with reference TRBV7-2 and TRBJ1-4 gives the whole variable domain GAGVSQSPSNKVTEKGKDVELRCDPISGHTALYWYRQSLGQGLEFLIYFQGNSAPDKSGLPSDRFSAERTGGSVSTLTIQRTQQEDSAVYLCASSLGGGPGEKLFFGSGTQLSVL.

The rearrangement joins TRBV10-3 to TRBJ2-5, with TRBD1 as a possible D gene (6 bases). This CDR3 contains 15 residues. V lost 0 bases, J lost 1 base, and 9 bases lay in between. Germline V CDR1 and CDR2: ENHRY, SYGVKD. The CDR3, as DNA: TGTGCCATCAGTGAGTCGTTGACAGGCCAAGAGACCCAGTACTTC. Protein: CAISESLTGQETQYF.